This T cell receptor (beta chain) was recovered during a study of prognosis after radiotherapy for stage I lung cancer. Study summary: Newly diagnosed primary stage I lung tumors occurred in roughly 15 patients, and oligometastatic NSCLC after surgical resection of the primary tumor occurred in a few.

Researchers used two-round multiplex PCR to amplify TCR beta CDR3 starting from genomic DNA. Specific primers for each TRBV and TRBJ gene were what first-round PCR used. TCRdb processed the multiplex PCR reads anew with MiXCR; each CDR3 protein has one entry. Here the sample spans approximately 25,000 distinct CDR3 sequences, more than 35% being singletons. Study conclusions and caveats: Lower values of Shannon entropy after stereotactic body radiation therapy were seen in patients who developed distant metastases.

Note on this clonotype: Its matching antigen is unknown. A junction boundary mismatches the germline segment, possibly from a read error.

The CDR3 is 14 residues long. The germline V gene has CDR1 MGHRA and CDR2 YSYEKL. The clonotype comes from a donor aged 50 or older with non-small cell lung cancer. The rearrangement joins TRBV4-1 to TRBJ2-5, with D hard to call. The sequenced sample was PBMCs, obtained before or after stereotactic body radiation therapy (not recorded which). The CDR3 loop reads CDSSQDWRVETQYF. The CDR3 DNA reads TGCGACAGCAGCCAAGATTGGCGAGTGGAGACCCAGTACTTC.